The text below deals with one T cell receptor (beta chain). Its antigen is unknown. This sample was included in a study of beta chain features in type 1 diabetes. Across the whole study: Cell yields, age and gender were similar between patients and healthy donors.

General study points: Moderate yet significant TCRB CDR3 shortening was seen in Type 1 diabetes patients in all four CD4+ subsets.

This CDR3 is 13 amino acids long. CDR1 and CDR2 from the germline V gene are PRHDT and FYEKMQ (reference sequence). The V segment lost 3 bases and the J segment 5 bases; nucleotides outside the gene matches: 3. The whole isolated RNA underwent reverse transcription, so sequencing captured expressed TCRB transcripts. Sequenced by immunoSEQ multiplex PCR; TCRdb stores in-frame clones only, minus some. The top ten hold around 0.94% of the sample, which has approximately 170,000 clones, approximately 8% seen once. The source of this sequence is a woman between 40 and 50 years old with type 1 diabetes. Sequenced material: central memory CD4+ T cells from blood. This rearrangement joins TRBV13 to TRBJ2-5; 7 positions match TRBD2. The DNA for the CDR3 is TGTGCCAGCAGCTTTCTGGGGGGGGAGACCCAGTACTTC. Protein sequence: CASSFLGGETQYF.